This TCR beta chain was recorded in a study of read filtering for tumor transcriptome and immune sequencing. Study-level information: Transcriptome libraries were built from DNase-treated RNA. General study results and limits: Even smaller IR-seq throughput identified most shared clonotypes.

The library was built from roughly 400 ng RNA with molecular barcoded adaptors for alpha/delta and beta/gamma chains. TCRdb processed the reads anew with MiXCR; each CDR3 protein has one entry. The data show tens of thousands of distinct CDR3 sequences, roughly 19% seen once. Many counts were recorded for this clonotype. Its matching antigen is unknown. V dropped 7 bases and J dropped 3 bases, with 13 bases sitting between them. This CDR3 contains 14 residues. CDR1 and CDR2 (germline): SEHNR, FQNEAQ (reference sequence). This sequence joins TRBV7-9 and TRBJ2-1, with TRBD2 as a possible D gene (6 bases). The sequence was obtained from a donor aged 40 or over with multiple myeloma. Material: a population of CD138-negative cells sorted from bone marrow. Written as DNA, the CDR3 is TGTGCCAGCACCCTGGACGGGGGCTACAATGAGCAGTTCTTC. Protein sequence: CASTLDGGYNEQFF.